This T cell receptor (beta chain) was found in a study of human T cells and chemical hapten exposure. About the research overall: Small differences in pooled library volume mainly drove the variation in TCR yields per sample.

This clonotype showed up just a few times. Germline V lookup: CDR1 SQVTM, CDR2 ANQGSEA. The length of the CDR3 is 13 residues. Trimming pared 6 bases from V and 5 bases from J, leaving 16 bases between. Time point specified: patch test 2, 6 weeks after DPC sensitization. Treatment here: therapeutic diphenylcyclopropenone sensitization with weekly scalp DPC. MiXCR, applied by TCRdb to the RACE reads, yields one record per CDR3 protein. Among a few hundred thousand distinct CDR3 sequences listed, under 6.5% were seen once. The chain combines TRBV29-1 with TRBJ1-1, with D unclear. The sample was whole blood, taken in connection with sensitization to the hapten diphenylcyclopropenone (DPC). The clonotype originates from a woman aged 18-29 years with alopecia areata. Some clones in this sample may be carry-over from other donors' samples. For the CDR3, the DNA is TGCAGCGTCCAAAGGGTCGGACGAACTGAAGCTTTCTTT. Translation gives CSVQRVGRTEAFF. Looking up the rest from reference TRBV29-1 and TRBJ1-1 gives the full variable domain: SAVISQKPSRDICQRGTSLTIQCQVDSQVTMMFWYRQQPGQSLTLIATANQGSEATYESGFVIDKFPISRPNLTFSTLTVSNMSPEDSSIYLCSVQRVGRTEAFFGQGTRLTVV.